This T cell receptor (beta chain) was identified during a study of blood T cells in healthy people across ages (dated by TCRdb to about 2015). For the study in its entirety: In model experiments, template switching captured about one uniquely barcoded TCR beta cDNA molecule for every two T cells. To avoid experimental bias, donors of different ages were spread randomly across the sequencing lanes. The donors were divided into four age groups: young (average about 16 years), middle-aged (roughly 42), aged (around 59) and long-lived (nearly 85). Using the same blood draw, the study looked at two additional independent replicas of 1 million unique cDNA reads for two donors, one aged 18 to 30 and the other aged 80 or older. To track age-related changes in TCR beta repertoire diversity, the study relied on deep sequencing normalized with unique cDNA molecular identifiers. The research as a whole found: Observed TCR beta diversity correlated strongly with the percentage of naive T cells measured by flow cytometry. Because the CMV infection status of the donors was unknown, age-related changes in expanded clonotypes may potentially have been confounded. Bulk unsorted PBMC profiling prevented conclusive comparison of naive and antigen-experienced compartments. Estimates of total diversity based on one million sequenced T cells were considered lower bounds and underestimates. Observed TCR beta diversity per million T cells fell roughly linearly with age, and a significant reduction was already apparent by age about 43. Compared with the aged group, the long-lived group had more naive CD4+ T cells, fewer expanded clones and increased TCR diversity, a pattern suggesting age selection.

With respect to this clonotype: No cognate antigen has been identified for it. No much larger clone exists at a distance of one base, and base qualities are not known.

The donors were a few dozen Caucasian individuals from Russia, aged roughly 6 to 90 years, who were systemically healthy. Ten milliliters of peripheral blood were drawn from each donor into EDTA-treated Vacutainer tubes. Ficoll-Paque density-gradient centrifugation was used to isolate PBMCs, with at least 6 million obtained per sample. Trizol reagent was used to extract total RNA from the PBMCs, yielding at least 5 micrograms per sample. For every donor, an aliquot of PBMCs went through flow cytometry to measure the percentages of naive CD45RAhigh/CD27high T cells. The method was 5' RACE. Instrument used: Illumina HiSeq 2500. A second PCR of about 6 to 12 cycles was run with a J-beta primer mix and a sample-barcoded 5' primer. A unique molecular identifier was introduced onto each TCR beta cDNA molecule by a template-switch 5' adaptor carrying 12 random nucleotides. At least 3 million CDR3-containing paired-end reads were obtained from each sample. The Mint cDNA synthesis kit, primed by a TRBC-specific oligonucleotide, was used to synthesize first-strand cDNA from all RNA. All cDNA was treated with uracil-DNA glycosylase and then went through a first 18-cycle PCR with the universal primers M1SS and BC2_uni_R. The source study handled its data this way. Normalization of each sample was performed by random selection of 1 million high-quality reads, each carrying a distinct molecular identifier. Reads with shared molecular identifiers were discarded instead of being binned into consensus sequences. MiTCR, with a Q25 quality threshold and the strictest error-elimination algorithm, was used for CDR3 identification, clonotype clustering and error correction. A nonparametric unseen species model using Euler transformation provided a lower-bound estimate of total TCR beta diversity. TCRdb took the public reads, trimmed them with fastp at Q25, ran MiXCR for clone calling and kept in-frame beta chains. Rows with a matching CDR3 protein are joined into one entry that keeps the most common DNA and genes. The V and J calls here are based on TCRdb, not the publication. Present in this sample are some 640,000 distinct CDR3 sequences, about 30% of which were seen just once. The ten most abundant clones make up roughly 14% of the sample.

The clonotype originates from a woman aged 80 or older in good health. Material for sequencing was blood.

The sequenced DNA: TGTGCCAGCATTGGGTTTGACAGGGGAGGAGATACGCAGTATTTT. Translated, it gives CASIGFDRGGDTQYF. The V and J genes are TRBV28 and TRBJ2-3; 8 bases in the middle match TRBD1. Trimming leaves V shorter by 7 bases and J shorter by 5 bases, with the junction holding 11 bases beyond the gene matches. Including cysteine and phenylalanine, the CDR3 has 15 amino acids. The only DNA kept is the CDR3, 45 bases in frame from the first base. Per the germline V gene, MDHEN is the CDR1 and SYDVKM is the CDR2.